A single sample is the source of the 26 T cell receptor beta chains below, sequenced in a study of CD8+CD57+ T cells in acquired aplastic anemia (dated 2018 in TCRdb). The patients picked for sequencing were ones in whom flow cytometry had shown an expansion of CD8+CD57+ cells. The reads were generated on an Illumina HiSeq 2000. Genomic DNA was used as template for profiling of TCR beta VDJ combinations and CDR3 sequences. TCRdb passed the public sequencing reads through fastp at Q25 and MiXCR, retaining productive beta sequences. Each CDR3 protein gets just one entry, which takes the most common genes and DNA from the rows behind it. The sample contains roughly 150,000 distinct CDR3 sequences, less than 50% of them found a single time. About 2.9% of the sample belongs to the ten largest clones. The sample consisted of sorted CD4+, CD8+, or CD8+CD57+ T cells (not recorded which) from PBMCs. These receptors all come from a human donor with aplastic anemia.

The chain links TRBV19 to TRBJ2-5, with TRBD2 matching 12 bases. Germline V CDR1 and CDR2: LNHDA, SQIVND (reference sequence). The CDR3 contains 15 residues. The V segment lost 5 bases and the J segment 4 bases; nucleotides outside the gene matches: 5. The CDR3 coding sequence is TGTGCCAGTAGTCCAGGGACTAGCGGGTTAGAGACCCAGTACTTC. Protein sequence: CASSPGTSGLETQYF.

V gene TRBV15 combines with J gene TRBJ1-1; TRBD1 matches 12 bases. V dropped 3 bases and J dropped 6; count of bases not matched to a gene: 5. Per germline, CDR1 LNHNV and CDR2 YYDKDF (reference sequence). CDR3 length: 15 amino acids. The CDR3 sequence: CATSSRGQGASEAFF. The CDR3 DNA sequence: TGTGCCACCAGCAGCCGGGGACAGGGGGCTTCTGAAGCTTTCTTT.

The chain combines TRBV2 with TRBJ1-6; possibly TRBD1 for D (5 bases). Looked up from germline, CDR1 is SNHLY and CDR2 is FYNNEI. Trimming left V 6 bases short and J 10 bases short, with 16 bases between. The CDR3 has 14 residues. The CDR3: CASSAGTQVSPLHF. Here the CDR3 DNA reads TGTGCCAGCAGCGCCGGGACCCAAGTGTCACCCCTCCACTTT.

This clonotype was found many times. V is TRBV7-2 and J is TRBJ2-7; tentative D call: TRBD2 (6 bases). This CDR3 region has 15 residues. CDR1 and CDR2 (germline): SGHTA, FQGNSA. V was pared by 0 bases and J by 4 bases, with 13 bases between. The CDR3 loop is CASSLAATGVYEQYF. The CDR3 DNA reads TGTGCCAGCAGCTTAGCGGCGACGGGGGTGTACGAGCAGTACTTC.

The chain couples TRBV2 to TRBJ1-2, with 12 bases matching TRBD1. Germline V gives CDR1 SNHLY, CDR2 FYNNEI. The J segment lost 8 bases and the V segment lost 5 bases, leaving 9 bases of the junction unmatched. The CDR3 contains 15 residues. Here the CDR3 reads CASSLRGQGAGGYTF. The CDR3 DNA sequence: TGTGCCAGCAGTCTCCGGGGACAGGGGGCTGGAGGCTACACCTTC. Full variable domain (rest looked up from reference TRBV2 and TRBJ1-2): EPEVTQTPSHQVTQMGQEVILRCVPISNHLYFYWYRQILGQKVEFLVSFYNNEISEKSEIFDDQFSVERPDGSNFTLKIRSTKLEDSAMYFCASSLRGQGAGGYTFGSGTRLTVV.

The chain employs TRBV15 and TRBJ1-6; D unresolved. The germline V and J ends were trimmed by 0 bases and 9 bases, with 6 bases remaining between them. Germline V gives CDR1 LNHNV, CDR2 YYDKDF (reference sequence). This CDR3 region has 13 residues. The CDR3 is CATSRDRGSPLHF. CDR3 DNA sequence: TGTGCCACCAGCAGAGACCGGGGTTCACCCCTCCACTTT.

This sequence joins TRBV4-1 and TRBJ1-2, with 8 bases matching TRBD1. Germline V gene sequence: CDR1 MGHRA, CDR2 YSYEKL. The length of the CDR3 is 17 residues. The junction had 8 bases not matched to a gene; V was cut back by 0 bases and J by 2 bases. CDR3 in amino acids: CASSQDGVTGANYGYTF. CDR3 DNA sequence: TGCGCCAGCAGCCAAGACGGCGTGACAGGGGCCAACTATGGCTACACCTTC.

In its sample, this clonotype was seen many times. The gene calls are TRBV10-3 and TRBJ1-1; a possible D gene is TRBD1 (6 bases). CDR3 length: 13 residues. The V gene's germline CDR1 is ENHRY and CDR2 SYGVKD. Deletions cut 6 bases from V and 1 base from J, with 9 bases between. CDR3 DNA sequence: TGTGCCATCAGACCGGGACAGAACACTGAAGCTTTCTTT. As protein: CAIRPGQNTEAFF.

This clonotype was seen ten or more times. The chain is built from TRBV5-1 and TRBJ2-3, with D perhaps matching TRBD2 (5 bases). This CDR3 has 12 residues. Germline CDR1 SGHRS, CDR2 YFSETQ. The germline V and J ends were trimmed by 7 bases and 1 base, with 7 bases remaining between them. DNA for the CDR3: TGCGCCAGCGCGGGCCGCACAGATACGCAGTATTTT. Protein: CASAGRTDTQYF.

Details on this clonotype: Since no conserved phenylalanine or tryptophan closes the CDR3, a read error is the likely cause. The genes are TRBV6-2 or TRBV6-3 and TRBJ1-6, with no clear D. The germline V gene has CDR1 MNHEY and CDR2 SVGEGT. V dropped 2 bases and J dropped 4 bases, with 15 bases sitting between them. The CDR3 length is 17 residues. This CDR3 reads CASSYPPKSPYNSPLHL. The CDR3, as DNA: TGTGCCAGCAGTTACCCTCCGAAGAGTCCATATAATTCACCCCTCCACCTT.

This clonotype appeared many times. The rearrangement links TRBV13 to TRBJ1-2, with D uncertain. V lost 1 base and J 2 bases, leaving 8 bases between the germline ends. Per germline, CDR1 PRHDT and CDR2 FYEKMQ (reference sequence). The CDR3 covers 14 residues. Written as DNA, the CDR3 is TGTGCCAGCAGCTTAGTTGACGGAAACTATGGCTACACCTTC. Translated: CASSLVDGNYGYTF.

This clonotype occurred many times. This chain joins TRBV10-3 and TRBJ2-2, with D unresolved. Germline V CDR1 and CDR2: ENHRY, SYGVKD. The CDR3 consists of 14 residues. The V gene lost 4 bases and the J gene lost 3 bases, with 9 bases spanning the gap. In DNA, the CDR3 is TGTGCCATCAGTGTTAGGTCGGACACCGGGGAGCTGTTTTTT. Protein product: CAISVRSDTGELFF.

This clonotype was found many times. The rearrangement joins TRBV10-3 to TRBJ1-2, with no clear D. V was trimmed by 3 bases and J by 6 bases, leaving 14 bases between them. Germline V gene lookup returns CDR1 ENHRY and CDR2 SYGVKD. The CDR3 is made up of 14 amino acids. The CDR3 sequence: CAISEADRGNGYTF. In nucleotides, the CDR3 is TGTGCCATCAGTGAAGCTGACCGGGGAAATGGCTACACCTTC.

This chain links TRBV15 with TRBJ1-1; D is unresolved. V shed 5 bases and J shed 1 base, with 11 bases lying between them. CDR3 length equals 14 residues. Germline V gene lookup returns CDR1 LNHNV and CDR2 YYDKDF (reference sequence). CDR3 sequence (DNA): TGTGCCACCAGCCCAAGGACGGGGAACACTGAAGCTTTCTTT. This encodes CATSPRTGNTEAFF.

The rearrangement joins TRBV20-1 to TRBJ2-7, with 9 bases matching TRBD2. V gave up 5 bases and J gave up 1 base; unmatched junction bases: 6. Germline V lookup: CDR1 DFQATT, CDR2 SNEGSKA (reference sequence). There are 14 residues in the CDR3. CDR3 bases: TGCAGTGCTGGAACTAGCGGGTGGTCCTACGAGCAGTACTTC. Residues: CSAGTSGWSYEQYF.

V is TRBV7-8 and J is TRBJ1-4; TRBD1 agrees at 8 bases. CDR3 size: 16 residues. V shed 5 bases, J shed 3 bases, and the junction held 8 bases outside the gene matches. Germline values: CDR1 SGHVS, CDR2 FQNEAQ. Written as DNA, the CDR3 is TGTGCCAGCAGCCCCGGACAGGGAAGATCTAATGAAAAACTGTTTTTT. This translates into CASSPGQGRSNEKLFF.

V and J are TRBV12-3 or TRBV12-4 and TRBJ2-3; 11 positions match TRBD1. V shed 7 bases, J shed 11 bases, and the junction held 17 bases outside the gene matches. The CDR3 loop spans 16 amino acids. The CDR3 nucleotides read TGTGCCAGCATCAAGGGGGGACAGGGGGGAGAGGGTGAGCAGTATTTT. Protein product: CASIKGGQGGEGEQYF.

With regard to this clonotype: Compared with germline, one end of the junction differs, possibly owing to a read error. The CDR3 protein is CATSPHSGNEQFF. The CDR3, as DNA: TGTGCCACCAGTCCCCATAGCGGCAATGAGCAGTTCTTC. The chain has TRBV10-3 and TRBJ2-1; TRBD2 might be the D (6 bases). Germline assignment: CDR1 ENHRY and CDR2 SYGVKD. This CDR3 contains 13 residues.

About this clonotype itself: Just one base apart from a much larger clone, this may be a read error. The chain recombines TRBV7-2 with TRBJ2-1, with 10 bases lining up with TRBD2. The CDR3 spans 12 residues. Germline V gives CDR1 SGHTA, CDR2 FQGNSA. The CDR3 loop reads CASSLPGLAPLF. CDR3 DNA sequence: TGTGCCAGCAGCTTGCCGGGACTAGCGCCGCTCTTC. The full variable domain, its missing parts supplied by reference TRBV7-2 and TRBJ2-1, is GAGVSQSPSNKVTEKGKDVELRCDPISGHTALYWYRQSLGQGLEFLIYFQGNSAPDKSGLPSDRFSAERTGGSVSTLTIQRTQQEDSAVYLCASSLPGLAPLFGPGTRLTVL.

The chain uses TRBV2 and TRBJ1-2; D may be TRBD1 (6 bases). Trimming took 8 bases from V and 4 from J, leaving 17 bases between them. Per the germline V gene, CDR1 is SNHLY and CDR2 is FYNNEI. This CDR3 is built from 14 residues. The chain's CDR3 is CASSSLGGFYGYTF. The CDR3 DNA follows: TGTGCCAGCTCTTCGTTGGGGGGCTTCTATGGCTACACCTTC.

This clonotype was picked up many times. The CDR3 protein is CASSPGQQGLAFSSVYEQYF. The CDR3 DNA is TGCGCCAGCAGCCCCGGACAGCAAGGACTAGCCTTTAGCTCTGTCTACGAGCAGTACTTC. This rearrangement joins TRBV5-1 to TRBJ2-7; 8 positions match TRBD2. The CDR3 is made up of 20 amino acids. The V segment lost 4 bases and the J segment 3 bases; nucleotides outside the gene matches: 24. From germline, CDR1 is SGHRS and CDR2 YFSETQ.

Many counts were recorded for this clonotype. In DNA, the CDR3 is TGTGCCAGTAGTACCATCCGACTCCTTAGCAATCAGCCCCAGCATTTT. It codes for CASSTIRLLSNQPQHF. V and J are TRBV19 and TRBJ1-5, with unresolved D. This CDR3 has 16 amino acids. Trimming shortened V by 4 bases and J by 0 bases, and 13 bases separated the two germline ends. The V gene's germline CDR1 is LNHDA and CDR2 SQIVND (reference sequence).

The rearrangement links TRBV15 to TRBJ2-7; 9 bases match TRBD1. J lost 0 bases, V lost 4 bases, and 4 bases had no gene match. The CDR3 has 15 amino acids. The germline V gene encodes CDR1 LNHNV and CDR2 YYDKDF (reference sequence). The CDR3, as DNA: TGTGCCACCAGCAACCAGGGACAGGGCTCCTACGAGCAGTACTTC. It translates to CATSNQGQGSYEQYF.

Points on this clonotype: It may be a read error: a sequence one base away is much more abundant. The chain combines TRBV20-1 with TRBJ1-1; 7 nucleotides line up with TRBD1. This CDR3 has 14 residues. J lost 5 bases, V lost 6 bases, and 12 bases had no gene match. Germline V lookup: CDR1 DFQATT, CDR2 SNEGSKA (reference sequence). The CDR3, as DNA: TGCAGTGCGCCAAACCGACAGGGAAGTACTGAAGCTTTCTTT. It encodes CSAPNRQGSTEAFF.

The gene calls are TRBV24-1 and TRBJ2-3, with 9 bases that match TRBD1. The germline CDR1 and CDR2 sequences are KGHDR and SFDVKD. With V trimmed by 3 bases and J by 2 bases, 2 bases remained unmatched. This CDR3 comprises 15 residues. This CDR3 is CATSDGQGTTDTQYF. The CDR3, as DNA: TGTGCCACCAGTGATGGACAGGGGACCACAGATACGCAGTATTTT.

This chain uses TRBV25-1 with TRBJ2-3, with D unresolved. Trimming stripped 5 bases from V and 2 bases from J, with 14 bases between. Germline-derived CDR1 and CDR2 are MGHDK and SYGVNS. The CDR3 sequence is 15 residues long. The CDR3 DNA follows: TGTGCCAGCAGTCACACCGGGCCTTTCACAGATACGCAGTATTTT. This sequence encodes CASSHTGPFTDTQYF.